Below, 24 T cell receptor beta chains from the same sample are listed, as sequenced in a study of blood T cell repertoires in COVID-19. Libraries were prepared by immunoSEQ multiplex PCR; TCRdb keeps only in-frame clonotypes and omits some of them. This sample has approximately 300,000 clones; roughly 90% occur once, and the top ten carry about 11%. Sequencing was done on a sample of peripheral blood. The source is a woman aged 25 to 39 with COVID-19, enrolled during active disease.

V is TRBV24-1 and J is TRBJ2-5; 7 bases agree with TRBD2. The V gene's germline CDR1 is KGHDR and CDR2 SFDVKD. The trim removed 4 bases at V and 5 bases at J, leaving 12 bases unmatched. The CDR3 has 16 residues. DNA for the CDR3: TGTGCCACCAGTGAACGGGGACTACCCCGAGGGGAGACCCAGTACTTC. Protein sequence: CATSERGLPRGETQYF.

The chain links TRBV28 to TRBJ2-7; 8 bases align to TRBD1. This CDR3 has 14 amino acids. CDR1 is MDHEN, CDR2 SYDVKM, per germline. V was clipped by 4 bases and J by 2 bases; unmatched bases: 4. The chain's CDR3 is CASSSLGQAYEQYF. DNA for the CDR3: TGTGCCAGCAGTTCCCTGGGACAGGCCTACGAGCAGTACTTC.

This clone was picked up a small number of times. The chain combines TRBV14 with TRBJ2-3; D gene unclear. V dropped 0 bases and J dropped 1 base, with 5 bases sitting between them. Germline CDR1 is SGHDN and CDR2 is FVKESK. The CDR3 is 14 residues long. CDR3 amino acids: CASSQELGTDTQYF. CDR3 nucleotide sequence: TGTGCCAGCAGCCAAGAGCTAGGCACAGATACGCAGTATTTT.

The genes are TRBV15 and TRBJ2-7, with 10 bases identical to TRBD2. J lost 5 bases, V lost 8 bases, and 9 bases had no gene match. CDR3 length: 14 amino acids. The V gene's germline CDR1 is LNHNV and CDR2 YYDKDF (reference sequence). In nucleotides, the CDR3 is TGTGCCACCCGGGCTAGCGGGAGTTTCGACGAGCAGTACTTC. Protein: CATRASGSFDEQYF. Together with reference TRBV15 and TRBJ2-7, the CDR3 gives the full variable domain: DAMVIQNPRYQVTQFGKPVTLSCSQTLNHNVMYWYQQKSSQAPKLLFHYYDKDFNNEADTPDNFQSRRPNTSFCFLDIRSPGLGDTAMYLCATRASGSFDEQYFGPGTRLTVT.

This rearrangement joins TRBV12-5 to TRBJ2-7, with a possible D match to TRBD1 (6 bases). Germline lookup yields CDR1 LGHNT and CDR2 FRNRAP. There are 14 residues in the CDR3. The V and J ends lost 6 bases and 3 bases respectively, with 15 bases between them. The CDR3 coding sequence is TGTGCTAGTGGCCTCGGACAGCTCCACTACGAGCAGTACTTC. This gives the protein CASGLGQLHYEQYF.

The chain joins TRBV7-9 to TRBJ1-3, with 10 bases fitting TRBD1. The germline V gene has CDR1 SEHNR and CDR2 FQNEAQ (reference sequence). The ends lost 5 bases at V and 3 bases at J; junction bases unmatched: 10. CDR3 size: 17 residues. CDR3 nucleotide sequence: TGTGCCAGCAGCCACGACAGGGGGCGTAGGGGTGGAAACACCATATATTTT. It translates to CASSHDRGRRGGNTIYF.

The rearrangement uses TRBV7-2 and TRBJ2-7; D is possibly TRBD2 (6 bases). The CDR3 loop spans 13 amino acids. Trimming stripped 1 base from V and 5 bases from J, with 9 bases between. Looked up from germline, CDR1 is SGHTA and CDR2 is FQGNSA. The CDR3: CASSLGGVNEQYF. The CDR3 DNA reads TGTGCCAGCAGCTTAGGGGGGGTCAACGAGCAGTACTTC.

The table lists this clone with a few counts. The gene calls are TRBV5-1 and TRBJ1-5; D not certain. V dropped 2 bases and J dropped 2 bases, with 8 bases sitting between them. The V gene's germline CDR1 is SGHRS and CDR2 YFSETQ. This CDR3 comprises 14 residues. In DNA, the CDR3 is TGCGCCAGCAGCTTCGGGGATCGCAATCAGCCCCAGCATTTT. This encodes CASSFGDRNQPQHF.

This CDR3 is CASSLRDRAAEQYF. The CDR3 DNA is TGTGCCAGCAGCCTCCGGGACAGGGCAGCCGAGCAGTACTTC. The V and J genes are TRBV5-8 and TRBJ2-7; the match to TRBD1 covers 9 bases. The CDR3 covers 14 residues. The V gene's germline CDR1 is SGHTS and CDR2 YDEGEE. Trimming cost V 4 bases and J 6 bases; bases outside gene matches: 8.

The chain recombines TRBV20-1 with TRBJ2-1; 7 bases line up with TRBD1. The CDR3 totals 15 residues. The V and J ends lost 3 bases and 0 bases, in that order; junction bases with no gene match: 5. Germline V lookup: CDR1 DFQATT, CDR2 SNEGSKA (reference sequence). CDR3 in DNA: TGCAGTGCTAGTAGGGACAGACGCTCCTACAATGAGCAGTTCTTC. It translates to CSASRDRRSYNEQFF.

In DNA, the CDR3 is TGTGCCAGCAGCCAAGACCCAGGGGGCCTCGAAAAACTGTTTTTT. This sequence encodes CASSQDPGGLEKLFF. The V and J genes are TRBV4-2 and TRBJ1-4; 8 nucleotides line up with TRBD1. Germline CDR1 LGHNA, CDR2 YNFKEQ. The CDR3 is 15 amino acids. The V segment lost 0 bases and the J segment 8 bases; nucleotides outside the gene matches: 5.

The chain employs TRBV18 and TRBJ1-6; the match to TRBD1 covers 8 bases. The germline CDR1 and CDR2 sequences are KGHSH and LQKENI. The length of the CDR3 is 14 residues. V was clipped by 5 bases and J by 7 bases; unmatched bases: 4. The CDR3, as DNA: TGTGCCAGCTCAGCAGGGGGCGGAAATTCACCCCTCCACTTT. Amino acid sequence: CASSAGGGNSPLHF.

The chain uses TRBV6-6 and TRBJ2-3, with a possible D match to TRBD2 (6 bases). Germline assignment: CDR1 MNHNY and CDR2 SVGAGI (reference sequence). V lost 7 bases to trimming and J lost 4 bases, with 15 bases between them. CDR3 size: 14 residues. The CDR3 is CASTVTSSADTQYF. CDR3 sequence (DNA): TGTGCCAGCACCGTAACTAGCAGCGCAGATACGCAGTATTTT.

The CDR3 is CASSLGTSGGNEQFF. The CDR3, as DNA: TGTGCCAGCAGTCTAGGGACTAGCGGGGGGAATGAGCAGTTCTTC. The chain employs TRBV27 and TRBJ2-1, with 15 positions matching TRBD2. The germline V gene encodes CDR1 MNHEY and CDR2 SMNVEV (reference sequence). The CDR3 is 15 amino acids. With V trimmed by 5 bases and J by 7 bases, 3 bases remained unmatched.

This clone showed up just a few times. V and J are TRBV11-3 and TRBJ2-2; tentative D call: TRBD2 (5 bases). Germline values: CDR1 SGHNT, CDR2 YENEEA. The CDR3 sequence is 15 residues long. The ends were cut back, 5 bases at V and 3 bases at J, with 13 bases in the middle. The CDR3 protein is CASSPGLGDTGELFF. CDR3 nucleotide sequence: TGTGCCAGCAGCCCCGGCCTCGGGGACACCGGGGAGCTGTTTTTT.

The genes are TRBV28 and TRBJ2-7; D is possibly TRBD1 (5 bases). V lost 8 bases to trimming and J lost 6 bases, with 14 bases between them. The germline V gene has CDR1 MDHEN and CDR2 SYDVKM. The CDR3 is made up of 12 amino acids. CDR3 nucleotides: TGTGCCAGCTCACCCCTCAGGGCCGAGCAGTACTTC. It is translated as CASSPLRAEQYF.

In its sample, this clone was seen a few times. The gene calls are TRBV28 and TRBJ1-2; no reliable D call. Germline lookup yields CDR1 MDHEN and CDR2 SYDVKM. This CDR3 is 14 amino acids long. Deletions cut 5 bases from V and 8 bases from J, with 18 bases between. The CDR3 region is CASSRLEGSRGYTF. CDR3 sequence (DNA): TGTGCCAGCAGTAGATTGGAGGGTTCGAGAGGCTACACCTTC.

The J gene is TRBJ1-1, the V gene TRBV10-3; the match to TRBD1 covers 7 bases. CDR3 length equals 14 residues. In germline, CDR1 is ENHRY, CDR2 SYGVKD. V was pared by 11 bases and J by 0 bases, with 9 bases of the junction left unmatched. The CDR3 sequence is CASKPGQMNTEAFF. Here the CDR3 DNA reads TGTGCCTCCAAACCGGGACAGATGAACACTGAAGCTTTCTTT.

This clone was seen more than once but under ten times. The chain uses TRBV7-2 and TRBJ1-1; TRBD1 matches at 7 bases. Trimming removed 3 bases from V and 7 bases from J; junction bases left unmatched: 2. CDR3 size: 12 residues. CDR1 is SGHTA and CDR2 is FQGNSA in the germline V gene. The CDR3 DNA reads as TGTGCCAGCAGCTTCGGGACAGTTGAAGCTTTCTTT. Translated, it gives CASSFGTVEAFF.

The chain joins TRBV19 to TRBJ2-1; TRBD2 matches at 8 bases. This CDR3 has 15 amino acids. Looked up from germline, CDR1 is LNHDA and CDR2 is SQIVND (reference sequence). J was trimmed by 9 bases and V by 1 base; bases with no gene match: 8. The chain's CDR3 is CASSIVGRALGEQFF. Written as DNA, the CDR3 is TGTGCCAGTAGTATAGTCGGGAGGGCCTTGGGTGAGCAGTTCTTC.

CDR3 sequence reads: CASSDRGRSTNEKLFF. CDR3 in DNA: TGTGCCAGCTCGGACAGGGGGCGTTCAACTAATGAAAAACTGTTTTTT. V gene TRBV7-2 combines with J gene TRBJ1-4; TRBD1 aligns across 11 bases. Germline CDR1 SGHTA, CDR2 FQGNSA. Germline trimming cut 8 bases from V and 0 bases from J; bases unmatched to any gene: 5. The CDR3 totals 16 residues.

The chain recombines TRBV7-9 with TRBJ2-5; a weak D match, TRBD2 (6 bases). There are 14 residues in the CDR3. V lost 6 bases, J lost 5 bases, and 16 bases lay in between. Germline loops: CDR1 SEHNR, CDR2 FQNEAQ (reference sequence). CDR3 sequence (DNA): TGTGCCAGCAGACCCCGAGCTGGGGGGGAGACCCAGTACTTC. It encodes CASRPRAGGETQYF.

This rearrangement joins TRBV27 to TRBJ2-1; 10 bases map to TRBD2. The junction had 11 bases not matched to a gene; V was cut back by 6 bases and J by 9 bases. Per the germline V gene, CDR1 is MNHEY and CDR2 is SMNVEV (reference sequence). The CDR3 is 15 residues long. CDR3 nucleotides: TGTGCCAGCAGCCTGAGAACTAGCGGGAAAAGTGAGCAGTTCTTC. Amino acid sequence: CASSLRTSGKSEQFF.

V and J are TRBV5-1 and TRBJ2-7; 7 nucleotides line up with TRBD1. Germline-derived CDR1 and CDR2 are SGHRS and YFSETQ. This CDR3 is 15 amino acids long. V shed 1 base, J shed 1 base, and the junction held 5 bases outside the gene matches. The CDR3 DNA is TGCGCCAGCAGCTTGAGGGGGCAGAATTCCTACGAGCAGTACTTC. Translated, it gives CASSLRGQNSYEQYF.